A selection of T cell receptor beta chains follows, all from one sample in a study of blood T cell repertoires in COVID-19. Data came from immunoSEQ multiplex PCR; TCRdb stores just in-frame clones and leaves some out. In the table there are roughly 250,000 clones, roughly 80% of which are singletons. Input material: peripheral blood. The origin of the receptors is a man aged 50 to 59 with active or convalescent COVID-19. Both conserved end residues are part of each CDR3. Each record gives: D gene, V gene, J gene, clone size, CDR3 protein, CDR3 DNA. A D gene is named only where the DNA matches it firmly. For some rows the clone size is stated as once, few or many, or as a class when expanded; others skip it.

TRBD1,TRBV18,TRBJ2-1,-,CASSTRDRDNEQFF,TGTGCCAGCTCAACCCGGGACAGGGACAATGAGCAGTTCTTC
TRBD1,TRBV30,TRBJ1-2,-,CAWVTGGLFGGYTF,TGTGCCTGGGTAACAGGGGGATTATTTGGTGGCTACACCTTC
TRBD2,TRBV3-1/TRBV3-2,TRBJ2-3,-,CASSQTSGGLRDTDTQYF,TGTGCCAGCAGCCAGACTAGCGGGGGCCTCCGGGACACAGATACGCAGTATTTT
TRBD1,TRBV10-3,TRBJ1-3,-,CAISVQGANGNTIYF,TGTGCCATCAGTGTTCAGGGGGCTAACGGAAACACCATATATTTT
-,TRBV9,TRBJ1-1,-,CASSALGQLSEAFF,TGTGCCAGCAGCGCCCTAGGACAGCTTTCTGAAGCTTTCTTT
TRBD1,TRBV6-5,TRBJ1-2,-,CASSPGQRWGYTF,TGTGCCAGCAGCCCGGGACAGAGGTGGGGCTACACCTTC
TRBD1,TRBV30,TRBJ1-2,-,CAWKGTGTIYGYTF,TGTGCCTGGAAGGGGACAGGGACTATTTATGGCTACACCTTC
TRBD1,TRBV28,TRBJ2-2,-,CASSLWRGQGNTGELFF,TGTGCCAGCAGTTTATGGAGGGGACAGGGTAACACCGGGGAGCTGTTTTTT
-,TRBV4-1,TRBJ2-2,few,CASSQPWTATGELFF,TGCGCCAGCAGCCAGCCGTGGACAGCGACCGGGGAGCTGTTTTTT
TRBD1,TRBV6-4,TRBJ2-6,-,CASSDSRTGGSRISTGANVLTF,TGTGCCAGCAGTGACTCAAGGACAGGGGGCTCTCGGATTTCCACTGGGGCCAACGTCCTGACTTTC
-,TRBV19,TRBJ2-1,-,CATLRPDTYNEQFF,TGTGCCACCCTCAGGCCAGACACCTACAATGAGCAGTTCTTC
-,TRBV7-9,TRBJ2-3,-,CASSLSGGKTDTQYF,TGTGCCAGCAGCTTATCTGGGGGGAAAACAGATACGCAGTATTTT
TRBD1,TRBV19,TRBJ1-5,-,CASRTTGDNQPQHF,TGTGCCAGTAGGACGACAGGGGACAATCAGCCCCAGCATTTT
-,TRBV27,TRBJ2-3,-,CASRLQGADTQYF,TGTGCCAGCAGGCTTCAAGGGGCAGATACGCAGTATTTT
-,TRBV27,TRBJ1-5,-,CASCDQPQHF,TGTGCCAGCTGCGATCAGCCCCAGCATTTT
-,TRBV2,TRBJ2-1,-,CASSDSGASYNEQFF,TGTGCCAGCAGTGATAGCGGCGCCTCCTACAATGAGCAGTTCTTC
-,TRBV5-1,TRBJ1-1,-,CASSSVRGNTEAFF,TGCGCCAGCAGTTCGGTCAGGGGAAACACTGAAGCTTTCTTT
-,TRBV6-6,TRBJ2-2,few,CATTPDSNTGELFF,TGTGCCACCACCCCGGACAGCAACACCGGGGAGCTGTTTTTT
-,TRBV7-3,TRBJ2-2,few,CASSLDSNTGELFF,TGTGCCAGCAGCCTAGACAGTAACACCGGGGAGCTGTTTTTT
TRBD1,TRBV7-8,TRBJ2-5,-,CASSMDRHQETQYF,TGTGCCAGCAGCATGGACAGGCACCAAGAGACCCAGTACTTC
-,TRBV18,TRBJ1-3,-,CASAPEHSGNTIYF,TGTGCCAGCGCACCTGAGCACTCTGGAAACACCATATATTTT
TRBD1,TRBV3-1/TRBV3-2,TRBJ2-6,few,CASSQENARGTGANVLTF,TGTGCCAGCAGCCAAGAAAACGCCAGGGGGACTGGGGCCAACGTCCTGACTTTC
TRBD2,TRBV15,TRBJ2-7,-,CATSRAGGSNHEQYF,TGTGCCACCAGCAGAGCCGGGGGGTCCAACCACGAGCAGTACTTC
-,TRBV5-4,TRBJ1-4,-,CASSLKGGLDEKLFF,TGTGCCAGCAGCTTGAAAGGAGGGTTGGATGAAAAACTGTTTTTT
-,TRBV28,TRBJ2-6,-,CASSPQAPGANVLTF,TGTGCCAGCAGCCCACAGGCCCCCGGGGCCAACGTCCTGACTTTC
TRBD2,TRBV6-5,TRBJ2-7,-,CASRIVLAGSGEQYF,TGTGCCAGCCGAATAGTGCTAGCGGGTTCGGGGGAGCAGTACTTC
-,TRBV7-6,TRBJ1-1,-,CASSTLAGRNTEAFF,TGTGCCAGCAGTACTCTAGCGGGGCGTAACACTGAAGCTTTCTTT
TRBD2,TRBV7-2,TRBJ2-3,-,CASSLILAGGRRTDTQYF,TGTGCCAGCAGCTTAATCCTAGCGGGGGGGCGTCGCACAGATACGCAGTATTTT
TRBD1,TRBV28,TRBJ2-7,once,CASSFQTGVYKQYF,TGTGCCAGCAGTTTCCAGACAGGGGTTTACAAGCAGTACTTC
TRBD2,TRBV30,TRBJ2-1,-,CAWNSGGFEQFF,TGTGCCTGGAATAGCGGGGGGTTTGAGCAGTTCTTC
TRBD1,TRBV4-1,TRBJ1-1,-,CASSRGQAISMNTEAFF,TGCGCCAGCAGCCGAGGACAGGCCATCTCCATGAACACTGAAGCTTTCTTT
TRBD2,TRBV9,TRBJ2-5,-,CASSANSGLAGRETQYF,TGTGCCAGCAGCGCCAACTCCGGACTAGCGGGGCGAGAGACCCAGTACTTC
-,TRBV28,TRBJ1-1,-,CASSFFDTEAFF,TGTGCCAGCAGTTTTTTCGACACTGAAGCTTTCTTT
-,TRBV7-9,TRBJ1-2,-,CASSSIGAYNYGYTF,TGTGCCAGCAGCTCAATAGGGGCGTACAACTATGGCTACACCTTC
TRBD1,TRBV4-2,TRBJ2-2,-,CASSQDWQGDTGELFF,TGTGCCAGCAGCCAAGATTGGCAGGGGGACACCGGGGAGCTGTTTTTT
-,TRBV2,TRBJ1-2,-,CASRPSGVSYGYTF,TGTGCCAGCAGGCCGTCGGGGGTCTCCTATGGCTACACCTTC
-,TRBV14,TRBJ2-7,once,CASSSDRSYNYEQYF,TGTGCCAGCAGCAGCGACAGGAGCTATAACTACGAGCAGTACTTC
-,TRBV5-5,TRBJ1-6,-,CASSFPDRDSPLHF,TGTGCCAGCAGCTTCCCAGACAGAGATTCACCCCTCCACTTT
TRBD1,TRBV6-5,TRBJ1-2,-,CATGGGQANYGYTF,TGTGCCACAGGGGGAGGACAGGCGAACTATGGCTACACCTTC
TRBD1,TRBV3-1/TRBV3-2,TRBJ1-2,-,CASSQVTGGPYGYTF,TGTGCCAGCAGCCAAGTTACAGGGGGGCCCTATGGCTACACCTTC